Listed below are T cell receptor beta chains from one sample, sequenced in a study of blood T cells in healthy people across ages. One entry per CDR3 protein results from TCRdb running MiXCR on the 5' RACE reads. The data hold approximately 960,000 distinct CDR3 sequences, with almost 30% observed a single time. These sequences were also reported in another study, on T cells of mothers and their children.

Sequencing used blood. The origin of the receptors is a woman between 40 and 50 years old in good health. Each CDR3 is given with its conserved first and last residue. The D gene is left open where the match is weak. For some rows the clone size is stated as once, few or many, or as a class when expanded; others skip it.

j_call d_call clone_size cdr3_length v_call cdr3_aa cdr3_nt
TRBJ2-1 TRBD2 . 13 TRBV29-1 CSVDPSLANEQFF TGCAGCGTTGACCCTTCACTAGCGAATGAGCAGTTCTTC
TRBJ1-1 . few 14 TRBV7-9 CASSFSRQNTEAFF TGTGCCAGCAGCTTCTCCAGGCAGAACACTGAAGCTTTCTTT
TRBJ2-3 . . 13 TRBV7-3 CARSSHAVDTQYF TGTGCCAGAAGCTCCCACGCGGTTGATACGCAGTATTTT
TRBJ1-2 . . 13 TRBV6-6 CASSYSEGYGYTF TGTGCCAGCAGTTACTCGGAGGGATACGGCTACACCTTC
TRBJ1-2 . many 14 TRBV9 CASSGGQPNYGYTF TGTGCCAGCAGCGGGGGGCAGCCGAACTATGGCTACACCTTC
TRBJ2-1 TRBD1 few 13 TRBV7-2 CASSFGQGGEQFF TGTGCCAGCAGCTTCGGACAGGGGGGTGAGCAGTTCTTC
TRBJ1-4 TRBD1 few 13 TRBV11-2 CASSMRQGRKLFF TGTGCCAGTTCCATGAGACAGGGCCGAAAACTGTTTTTT
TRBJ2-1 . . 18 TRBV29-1 CSALKGAGRGSSYNEQFF TGCAGCGCCCTAAAGGGGGCAGGGCGGGGGAGCTCCTACAATGAGCAGTTCTTC
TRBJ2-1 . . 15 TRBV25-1 CASSEGRGLGNEQFF TGTGCCAGCAGTGAAGGGCGGGGATTAGGAAATGAGCAGTTCTTC
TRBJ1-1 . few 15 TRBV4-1 CASTLGREMNTEAFF TGCGCCAGCACCCTGGGACGGGAAATGAACACTGAAGCTTTCTTT
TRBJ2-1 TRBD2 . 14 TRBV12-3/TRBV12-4 CASRLAGGGDEQFF TGTGCCAGCAGGTTAGCGGGGGGCGGGGATGAGCAGTTCTTC
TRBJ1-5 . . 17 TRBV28 CASSLGRQIYSNQPQHF TGTGCCAGCAGTTTAGGTCGACAGATTTATAGCAATCAGCCCCAGCATTTT
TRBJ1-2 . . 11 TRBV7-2 CASSGGNGYTF TGTGCCAGCTCTGGGGGTAATGGCTACACCTTC
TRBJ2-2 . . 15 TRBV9 CASSVAGTHTGELFF TGTGCCAGCAGCGTAGCCGGGACCCACACCGGGGAGCTGTTTTTT
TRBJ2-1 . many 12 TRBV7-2 CASSLSYNEQFF TGTGCCAGCAGCTTAAGCTACAATGAGCAGTTCTTC
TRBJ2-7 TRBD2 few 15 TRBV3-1 CASSQGRGGIYEQYF TGTGCCAGCAGCCAAGGTCGGGGGGGGATCTACGAGCAGTACTTC
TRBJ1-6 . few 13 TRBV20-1 CSARGREDSPLHF TGCAGTGCTAGAGGCAGGGAGGATTCACCCCTCCACTTT
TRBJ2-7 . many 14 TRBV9 CASSVGGIRDEQYF TGTGCCAGCAGCGTAGGGGGGATAAGAGACGAGCAGTACTTC
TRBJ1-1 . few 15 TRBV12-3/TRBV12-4 CASRFAHNMNTEAFF TGTGCCAGCAGGTTTGCTCACAACATGAACACTGAAGCTTTCTTT
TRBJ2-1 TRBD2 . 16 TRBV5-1 CASSLESSGGAAEQFF TGCGCCAGCAGCTTGGAGTCTAGCGGGGGGGCAGCCGAGCAGTTCTTC
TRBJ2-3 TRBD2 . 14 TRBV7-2 CASSRGGATDTQYF TGTGCCAGCAGCCGGGGGGGGGCGACAGATACGCAGTATTTT
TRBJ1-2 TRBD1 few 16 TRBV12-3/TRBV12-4 CASSPITGGVASGYTF TGTGCCAGCAGCCCAATCACAGGGGGCGTAGCGAGTGGCTACACCTTC
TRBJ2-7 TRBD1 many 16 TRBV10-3 CAISDPGQGRTYEQYF TGTGCCATCAGCGACCCGGGACAGGGGCGAACCTACGAGCAGTACTTC
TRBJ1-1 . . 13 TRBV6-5 CASTRGVNTEAFF TGTGCCAGCACCCGGGGGGTGAACACTGAAGCTTTCTTT
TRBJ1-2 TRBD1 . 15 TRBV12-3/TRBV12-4 CASSLAQGQGYGYTF TGTGCCAGCAGTTTAGCCCAGGGACAGGGGTATGGCTACACCTTC
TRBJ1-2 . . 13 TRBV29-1 CSVEEGQGYGYTF TGCAGCGTTGAGGAGGGGCAGGGGTATGGCTACACCTTC
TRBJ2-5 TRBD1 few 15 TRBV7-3 CASSTGQGNQETQYF TGTGCCAGCAGCACGGGACAGGGGAATCAAGAGACCCAGTACTTC